One and the same sample provided the 25 T cell receptor beta chains below, sequenced in a study of regulatory T cells in long-lasting Graves disease. The time point: persistent/refractory GD, antithyroid drugs over 5 years with positive TRAb. Generation of the TCR library employed RNA extracted from PBMCs. Libraries of TCR beta came from iRepertoire HTBI primers plus Arm-PCR of CDR3 regions. TCRdb re-called the multiplex PCR reads with MiXCR, one entry per CDR3 protein. The sample lists about 310,000 distinct CDR3 sequences, around a fifth seen once, with roughly three fifths in the top ten. Sequenced material: peripheral blood mononuclear cells (PBMCs), taken when the disease was refractory, from a patient treated with antithyroid drugs. These receptors were taken from a female donor with Graves disease.

At least ten counts were recorded for this clonotype. The genes are TRBV27 and TRBJ1-1; D not resolved. The V end lost 5 bases, the J end lost 3 bases, and 13 bases lay between the germline ends. Germline lookup yields CDR1 MNHEY and CDR2 SMNVEV (reference sequence). The CDR3 is made up of 14 amino acids. The CDR3 region is CASSKAGPYTEAFF. In DNA form, the CDR3 reads TGTGCCAGCAGTAAGGCAGGCCCTTACACTGAAGCTTTCTTT.

This clonotype was counted many times. The chain is built from TRBV7-6 and TRBJ1-5, with D maybe TRBD1 (5 bases). The germline V and J ends were trimmed by 9 bases and 2 bases, with 11 bases remaining between them. CDR1 SGHVS and CDR2 FNYEAQ come from the germline V gene. This CDR3 is built from 13 residues. CDR3 residues: CARSGHGNQPQHF. The CDR3 nucleotides read TGTGCCAGAAGTGGACATGGCAATCAGCCCCAGCATTTT.

J is TRBJ1-2 and V is TRBV5-5; tentatively, D is TRBD1 (5 bases). The CDR3 covers 13 residues. The germline V gene encodes CDR1 SGHKS and CDR2 YYEKEE (reference sequence). Between the trimmed V and J ends, which lost 0 bases and 8 bases, there was a span of 11 bases. Written as DNA, the CDR3 is TGTGCCAGCAGCTTGGAGTCGGGGGGAGGCTACACCTTC. Protein sequence: CASSLESGGGYTF.

This clonotype was counted many times. The chain uses TRBV20-1 and TRBJ2-7; D ambiguous. V was clipped by 7 bases and J by 4 bases, with 11 bases between them. The CDR3 runs 11 residues. Per germline, CDR1 DFQATT and CDR2 SNEGSKA (reference sequence). CDR3 loop: CSVPSGYEQYF. The CDR3 DNA sequence: TGCAGTGTCCCTTCAGGTTACGAGCAGTACTTC.

Concerning this clonotype: This may arise from a read error, as a much more abundant clone is one base away. The V gene is TRBV6-1, the J gene TRBJ2-5; 11 nucleotides agree with TRBD2. The CDR3 has 15 residues. From germline, CDR1 is MNHNS and CDR2 SASEGT. The DNA of the CDR3 is TGTGTCAGCAGGGTAGCGGGAGGGCCGGGGGAGACCCAGTACTTC. Its translation: CVSRVAGGPGETQYF.

A note on this clonotype: No conserved phenylalanine or tryptophan ends this CDR3, so it is likely a read error. The chain couples TRBV9 to TRBJ1-5; 9 positions agree with TRBD1. The CDR3 extends over 14 amino acids. Germline assignment: CDR1 SGDLS and CDR2 YYNGEE. Trimming cost V 5 bases and J 7 bases; bases outside gene matches: 7. CDR3 amino acids: CASSDRDRDQPQHL. The CDR3 DNA reads as TGTGCCAGCAGTGACCGGGACAGGGACCAGCCCCAGCATCTT.

The chain uses TRBV19 and TRBJ2-7; possibly TRBD2 for D (6 bases). V was clipped by 1 base and J by 0 bases, with 13 bases between them. The CDR3 loop spans 16 amino acids. Germline loops: CDR1 LNHDA, CDR2 SQIVND (reference sequence). CDR3 loop: CASSIAAGTASYEQYF. In DNA form, the CDR3 reads TGTGCCAGTAGTATAGCAGCAGGGACTGCCTCCTACGAGCAGTACTTC.

This clonotype came up many times. The CDR3 region is CASSLRPDPYGYTF. For the CDR3, the DNA is TGTGCCAGCAGTTTGCGTCCGGACCCATATGGCTACACCTTC. The chain joins TRBV12-3 or TRBV12-4 to TRBJ1-2; the D is unclear. This CDR3 comprises 14 residues. Trimming took 3 bases from V and 5 from J, leaving 13 bases between them.

This clonotype was detected many times. J is TRBJ2-7 and V is TRBV2; D unclear. The germline gives CDR1 SNHLY, CDR2 FYNNEI. The CDR3 covers 13 residues. Trimming stripped 6 bases from V and 0 bases from J, with 9 bases between. The CDR3 DNA reads TGTGCCAGCAGAGATGTACTCTCCTACGAGCAGTACTTC. This encodes CASRDVLSYEQYF.

This clonotype occurred many times. V gene TRBV13 combines with J gene TRBJ1-2, with D possibly matching TRBD1 (6 bases). Germline loops: CDR1 PRHDT, CDR2 FYEKMQ (reference sequence). Trimming took off 1 base at V and 3 bases at J, with 12 bases between the two ends. CDR3 size: 15 residues. The CDR3 coding sequence is TGTGCCAGCAGCTTAGAGGGGCGGGGGCACTATGGCTACACCTTC. It encodes CASSLEGRGHYGYTF. Full variable domain (remainder filled in from reference TRBV13 and TRBJ1-2): AAGVIQSPRHLIKEKRETATLKCYPIPRHDTVYWYQQGPGQDPQFLISFYEKMQSDKGSIPDRFSAQQFSDYHSELNMSSLELGDSALYFCASSLEGRGHYGYTFGSGTRLTVV.

This clonotype turned up a few times. This chain links TRBV19 with TRBJ1-5, with D uncertain. Germline values: CDR1 LNHDA, CDR2 SQIVND (reference sequence). The V and J ends lost 10 bases and 0 bases respectively, with 13 bases between them. The CDR3 spans 14 residues. The CDR3 reads CATSRGNSNQPQHF. The CDR3 DNA sequence: TGTGCCACCTCACGAGGGAATAGCAATCAGCCCCAGCATTTT.

The V gene is TRBV30, the J gene TRBJ1-6; 10 nucleotides agree with TRBD1. The V gene end was trimmed by 4 bases and the J gene end by 10 bases; junction bases not matched to a gene: 4. Germline V gene lookup returns CDR1 GTSNPN and CDR2 SVGIG (reference sequence). This CDR3 comprises 13 residues. The CDR3, as DNA: TGTGCCTGGATGGGGACAGGGGCATCACCCCTCCACTTT. It specifies CAWMGTGASPLHF.

The chain carries TRBV7-9 and TRBJ2-7; D call uncertain. The CDR3 is 15 amino acids. Germline V gene lookup returns CDR1 SEHNR and CDR2 FQNEAQ (reference sequence). The ends were cut back, 2 bases at V and 3 bases at J, with 14 bases in the middle. CDR3 in DNA: TGTGCCAGCAGCTTAATGGCAGGCGAACGCTACGAGCAGTACTTC. Its translation: CASSLMAGERYEQYF.

This clonotype appeared many times. This chain uses TRBV28 with TRBJ1-6, with TRBD1 identical over 7 bases. Trimming cost V 6 bases and J 7 bases; bases outside gene matches: 15. The CDR3 consists of 17 residues. Looked up from germline, CDR1 is MDHEN and CDR2 is SYDVKM. The CDR3 loop reads CASRSGTANPLNSPLHF. In DNA form, the CDR3 reads TGTGCCAGCAGATCGGGGACAGCCAATCCCCTGAATTCACCCCTCCACTTT.

The chain recombines TRBV20-1 with TRBJ2-7; 14 nucleotides align to TRBD2. Germline CDR1 and CDR2: DFQATT and SNEGSKA (reference sequence). The CDR3 extends over 17 amino acids. The CDR3 region is CRQPRTSGRPLSSEQYF. The CDR3 bases are TGCAGACAACCACGGACTAGCGGGAGGCCCCTCTCTAGTGAGCAGTACTTC.

Ten or more counts support this clonotype. The J gene is TRBJ1-2, the V gene TRBV28; D gene unclear. The CDR3 consists of 14 residues. The germline V and J ends were trimmed by 3 bases and 5 bases, with 13 bases remaining between them. Germline lookup yields CDR1 MDHEN and CDR2 SYDVKM. The CDR3 here is CASSLNTDFYGYTF. As DNA, the CDR3 is TGTGCCAGCAGTTTGAACACCGATTTTTATGGCTACACCTTC.

This clonotype has ten or more counts. The chain joins TRBV6-2 or TRBV6-3 to TRBJ1-5; D gene uncertain. CDR3 size: 14 residues. Trimming removed 0 bases at V and 0 bases at J, with 3 bases between. Germline CDR1 and CDR2: MNHEY and SVGEGT. CDR3 coding DNA: TGTGCCAGCAGTTACTCTGGTAGCAATCAGCCCCAGCATTTT. Translated: CASSYSGSNQPQHF.

The CDR3 DNA follows: TGTGCCAGCAGCGAACTTAGGGACACCGGGGTGTTCAACGAGCAGTACTTC. Translated, it gives CASSELRDTGVFNEQYF. The genes are TRBV5-6 and TRBJ2-7, with D tentatively TRBD1 (6 bases). This CDR3 has 17 amino acids. Trimming cost V 4 bases and J 5 bases, with 25 bases left between them. CDR1 is SGHDT, CDR2 YYEEEE, per germline.

This clonotype was observed a handful of times. CDR3 protein: CASSYLVGMMHTEAFF. CDR3 DNA: TGTGCCAGTAGTTACTTGGTGGGGATGATGCACACTGAAGCTTTCTTT. V and J are TRBV19 and TRBJ1-1; D gene ambiguous. There are 16 residues in the CDR3. Trimming pared 5 bases from V and 3 bases from J, leaving 19 bases between. CDR1 and CDR2 (germline): LNHDA, SQIVND (reference sequence).

The chain links TRBV29-1 to TRBJ2-1, with TRBD2 identical over 9 bases. V shed 2 bases and J 6 bases; nucleotides not matched to a gene: 11. CDR3 length: 16 residues. CDR1 and CDR2 (germline): SQVTM, ANQGSEA. The CDR3 coding sequence is TGCAGCGTTGAAACAGGGCTAGCGGGACCCGCCAATGAGCAGTTCTTC. It encodes CSVETGLAGPANEQFF.

The sample holds one count of this clonotype. J is TRBJ2-3 and V is TRBV11-1, with TRBD2 matching over 14 bases. CDR3 length equals 17 residues. The V gene end was trimmed by 1 base and the J gene end by 6 bases; junction bases not matched to a gene: 6. Germline CDR1 SGHAT, CDR2 FQDESV (reference sequence). CDR3 region: CASSLVPGLAGEDTQYF. Written as DNA, the CDR3 is TGTGCCAGCAGCTTAGTCCCGGGACTAGCGGGAGAGGATACGCAGTATTTT.

Written as DNA, the CDR3 is TGTGCCAGCGGAGTGGGTTTCGGGACGCAAGAGACCCAGTACTTC. As protein: CASGVGFGTQETQYF. This chain connects TRBV13 to TRBJ2-5; D assignment may be TRBD1 or TRBD2 (5 bases each). Germline assignment: CDR1 PRHDT and CDR2 FYEKMQ (reference sequence). V was pared by 8 bases and J by 2 bases, with 18 bases between. The CDR3 is made up of 15 amino acids.

This clonotype was counted many times. J is TRBJ1-2 and V is TRBV28; D may be TRBD1 (5 bases). Between the trimmed V and J ends, which lost 3 bases and 4 bases, there was a span of 12 bases. Germline V gene data show CDR1 as MDHEN and CDR2 as SYDVKM. The CDR3 is made up of 14 amino acids. The CDR3 bases are TGTGCCAGCAGTTTGAGGGCAGGGACCTATGGCTACACCTTC. This encodes CASSLRAGTYGYTF.

This clonotype has a count of ten or more. The rearrangement uses TRBV6-1 and TRBJ1-1, with D possibly TRBD1 on 5 matching bases. Germline V lookup: CDR1 MNHNS, CDR2 SASEGT. The CDR3 extends over 15 amino acids. Trimming cost V 7 bases and J 0 bases, with 15 bases left between them. CDR3 residues: CASTNGGFMNTEAFF. In DNA form, the CDR3 reads TGTGCCAGCACGAACGGGGGGTTCATGAACACTGAAGCTTTCTTT.

Of note for this clonotype: The junction does not match germline at one end; this may be a read error. This chain links TRBV7-7 with TRBJ2-5, with 12 bases fitting TRBD2. The CDR3 has 16 amino acids. Germline V gene lookup returns CDR1 SSHAT and CDR2 FNYEAQ (reference sequence). CDR3 in DNA: TGTGCTAGCAGCCCCGGACTAGCGGGGATACAAGAGACCCAGTACTTC. It yields the protein CASSPGLAGIQETQYF.